This TCR beta chain was captured by sequencing in a study of PD-L1 blockade in urothelial cancer. Produced via immunoSEQ multiplex PCR; TCRdb's table is partial and in-frame only. The profile covers about 110,000 clones, with less than 95% appearing a single time and less than 4.5% taken by the ten largest. As for time point: peripheral blood 6 weeks after treatment start. The CDR3 is made up of 13 amino acids. The germline gives CDR1 PRHDT, CDR2 FYEKMQ (reference sequence). The V and J ends lost 3 bases and 6 bases respectively, with 8 bases between them. J is TRBJ2-2 and V is TRBV13; no reliable D call. The clonotype comes from a man in his sixties with urothelial cancer. The sequences come from PBMCs, collected around atezolizumab (anti-PD-L1) treatment. CDR3 sequence: CASSFRRAGELFF. CDR3 in DNA: TGTGCCAGCAGCTTCCGTCGCGCCGGGGAGCTGTTTTTT.